Below are 21 T cell receptor beta chains sequenced from a single sample in a study of human thymus T cells. Sequencing was performed with immunoSEQ multiplex PCR; in TCRdb, only in-frame clones are kept and a portion is missing. Of some 120,000 clones detected, around 96% appear once; the ten largest clones hold less than 0.03%. The thymus was resected at corrective cardiac surgery. The specimen sequenced was thymus tissue. The receptors here all came from a boy under two years old with a congenital heart defect but otherwise immunologically healthy.

This sequence joins TRBV5-5 and TRBJ2-5; TRBD1 matches at 7 bases. V lost 7 bases to trimming and J lost 7 bases; unmatched junction nucleotides: 7. The germline V gene has CDR1 SGHKS and CDR2 YYEKEE (reference sequence). The length of the CDR3 is 12 residues. CDR3 coding DNA: TGTGCCAGCGGGACCCCAGGGGGGACCCAGTACTTC. Translating gives CASGTPGGTQYF.

The chain links TRBV7-2 to TRBJ2-7; TRBD1 aligns across 8 bases. CDR1 SGHTA and CDR2 FQGNSA come from the germline V gene. J gave up 0 bases and V 4 bases, and 2 bases lay outside the gene matches. The CDR3 is made up of 14 amino acids. The CDR3 nucleotides read TGTGCCAGCAGCTCTGGACAGGGCTCCTACGAGCAGTACTTC. Its protein product is CASSSGQGSYEQYF.

The rearrangement joins TRBV19 to TRBJ1-5; D perhaps matches TRBD1 (6 bases). From germline, CDR1 is LNHDA and CDR2 SQIVND (reference sequence). Trimming left V 5 bases short and J 4 bases short, with 15 bases between. This CDR3 comprises 15 residues. The CDR3 nucleotides read TGTGCCAGTAGTTTGAGAGGGGGAAGTAATCAGCCCCAGCATTTT. Its protein product is CASSLRGGSNQPQHF.

The J gene is TRBJ2-7, the V gene TRBV6-1, with 7 positions matching TRBD1. This CDR3 spans 13 amino acids. CDR1 MNHNS and CDR2 SASEGT come from the germline V gene. After removal of 4 bases from V and 3 bases from J, the junction contained 3 bases not matched to a gene. The CDR3 loop reads CASSATGDYEQYF. CDR3 DNA sequence: TGTGCCAGCAGTGCTACAGGGGACTACGAGCAGTACTTC.

The J gene is TRBJ2-5, the V gene TRBV10-3, with a tentative D call TRBD1 (6 bases). CDR1 and CDR2 (germline): ENHRY, SYGVKD. The CDR3 contains 17 residues. The ends were cut back, 5 bases at V and 1 base at J, with 20 bases in the middle. The CDR3 nucleotides read TGTGCCATCAGTCCAGTAGTGGGGGCCCGTTTCCAAGAGACCCAGTACTTC. Translated, it gives CAISPVVGARFQETQYF.

Only one count was recorded for this clone. The gene calls are TRBV7-9 and TRBJ1-3, with D possibly TRBD1 on 6 matching bases. CDR1 and CDR2 from the germline V gene are SEHNR and FQNEAQ (reference sequence). CDR3 size: 19 residues. Trimming removed 1 base at V and 0 bases at J, with 19 bases between. Here the CDR3 reads CASSLESSGQPSSGNTIYF. CDR3 DNA: TGTGCCAGCAGCTTAGAATCTTCCGGACAGCCAAGCTCTGGAAACACCATATATTTT.

This chain joins TRBV11-3 and TRBJ2-7; TRBD1 aligns across 9 bases. The length of the CDR3 is 19 residues. Germline lookup yields CDR1 SGHNT and CDR2 YENEEA. The trim removed 0 bases at V and 7 bases at J, leaving 19 bases unmatched. This CDR3 reads CASSLEWDRVPLTTGEQYF. The CDR3 region has the DNA TGTGCCAGCAGCTTAGAATGGGACAGGGTACCCCTAACGACGGGAGAGCAGTACTTC. Supplemented by reference TRBV11-3 and TRBJ2-7, the full variable domain reads EAGVVQSPRYKIIEKKQPVAFWCNPISGHNTLYWYLQNLGQGPELLIRYENEEAVDDSQLPKDRFSAERLKGVDSTLKIQPAELGDSAVYLCASSLEWDRVPLTTGEQYFGPGTRLTVT.

This sequence joins TRBV6-1 and TRBJ1-6; D is perhaps TRBD1 (5 bases). The V and J ends lost 4 bases and 0 bases respectively, with 13 bases between them. Germline V CDR1 and CDR2: MNHNS, SASEGT. CDR3 length equals 17 residues. CDR3 DNA sequence: TGTGCCAGCAGTGGTGGGACGGCTAGCTCCTATAATTCACCCCTCCACTTT. It specifies CASSGGTASSYNSPLHF.

The chain uses TRBV7-2 and TRBJ2-7; 7 nucleotides match TRBD2. The germline V gene encodes CDR1 SGHTA and CDR2 FQGNSA. Unmatched junction bases numbered 8, after V lost 6 bases and J lost 0 bases. The CDR3 has 15 amino acids. The CDR3 loop reads CASSTKRGTSYEQYF. In DNA, the CDR3 is TGTGCCAGCAGTACTAAGCGGGGAACCTCCTACGAGCAGTACTTC. Full variable domain (missing parts from reference TRBV7-2 and TRBJ2-7): GAGVSQSPSNKVTEKGKDVELRCDPISGHTALYWYRQSLGQGLEFLIYFQGNSAPDKSGLPSDRFSAERTGGSVSTLTIQRTQQEDSAVYLCASSTKRGTSYEQYFGPGTRLTVT.

This clone was counted a single time. The chain is built from TRBV7-8 and TRBJ2-1; 8 bases map to TRBD2. The CDR3 is made up of 18 amino acids. Germline values: CDR1 SGHVS, CDR2 FQNEAQ. The V and J ends lost 1 base and 6 bases, in that order; junction bases with no gene match: 14. The CDR3 sequence is CASSLERCGGLGSNEQFF. CDR3 DNA: TGTGCCAGCAGCTTAGAACGTTGCGGGGGGCTGGGGAGCAATGAGCAGTTCTTC.

The V and J genes are TRBV6-8 and TRBJ2-1; 11 bases match TRBD2. The CDR3 runs to 14 residues. With V trimmed by 2 bases and J by 6 bases, 0 bases remained unmatched. Germline V lookup: CDR1 MNHGY, CDR2 SAAAGT. CDR3 DNA: TGTGCCAGCAGTTACGGACTAGCGGGCAATGAGCAGTTCTTC. Amino acid sequence: CASSYGLAGNEQFF.

This chain links TRBV30 with TRBJ2-1; unclear D gene. Trimming removed 0 bases from V and 0 bases from J, with 9 bases in between. The germline gives CDR1 GTSNPN, CDR2 SVGIG (reference sequence). The CDR3 consists of 15 residues. The DNA of the CDR3 is TGTGCCTGGAGTGTACGGGCGGTCTCCTACAATGAGCAGTTCTTC. It specifies CAWSVRAVSYNEQFF.

This chain connects TRBV4-2 to TRBJ1-1, with unresolved D. V lost 0 bases to trimming and J lost 2 bases, with 10 bases between them. This CDR3 is built from 15 residues. Looked up from germline, CDR1 is LGHNA and CDR2 is YNFKEQ. The CDR3 bases are TGTGCCAGCAGCCAAGATGCCGGGAGCAACACTGAAGCTTTCTTT. Residues: CASSQDAGSNTEAFF.

V usage is TRBV6-4 and J usage is TRBJ1-1, with D possibly being TRBD1 (5 bases). The ends were cut back, 5 bases at V and 4 bases at J, with 11 bases in the middle. The CDR3 length is 13 residues. Germline CDR1 is MRHNA and CDR2 is SNTAGT. Here the CDR3 reads CASSQEGTTEAFF. DNA for the CDR3: TGTGCCAGCAGTCAGGAGGGGACCACTGAAGCTTTCTTT.

In this sample, this clone turned up once. The chain uses TRBV5-1 and TRBJ1-2, with D uncertain. There are 14 residues in the CDR3. V was shortened by 0 bases and J by 8 bases, with 14 bases between the two germline ends. The V gene's germline CDR1 is SGHRS and CDR2 YFSETQ. CDR3: CASSLVGRPRGYTF. The CDR3 bases are TGCGCCAGCAGCTTGGTAGGCAGGCCTAGGGGCTACACCTTC.

The rearrangement links TRBV9 to TRBJ2-6; D unclear. CDR1 is SGDLS, CDR2 YYNGEE, per germline. V was pared by 4 bases and J by 0 bases, with 8 bases between. The CDR3 is 15 amino acids. The CDR3 protein is CASSPLSSGANVLTF. CDR3 bases: TGTGCCAGCAGCCCCCTGAGCTCTGGGGCCAACGTCCTGACTTTC.

J is TRBJ1-6 and V is TRBV6-5, with D uncertain. V dropped 5 bases and J dropped 9 bases, with 14 bases sitting between them. The CDR3 sequence is 14 residues long. CDR1 is MNHEY and CDR2 is SVGAGI in the germline V gene. The CDR3 DNA reads as TGTGCCAGCAGTAAAGATCCCGGGAGTTCACCCCTCCACTTT. Protein product: CASSKDPGSSPLHF.

The V gene is TRBV5-6, the J gene TRBJ1-2, with TRBD1 as a possible D gene (5 bases). Germline V lookup: CDR1 SGHDT, CDR2 YYEEEE. Trimming removed 0 bases from V and 8 bases from J, with 14 bases in between. This CDR3 is built from 14 residues. CDR3 coding DNA: TGTGCCAGCAGCTTGGGGGGCAGGGAAGACGGCTACACCTTC. Translating it yields CASSLGGREDGYTF. Variable domain in full (rest from reference TRBV5-6 and TRBJ1-2): DAGVTQSPTHLIKTRGQQVTLRCSPKSGHDTVSWYQQALGQGPQFIFQYYEEEERQRGNFPDRFSGHQFPNYSSELNVNALLLGDSALYLCASSLGGREDGYTFGSGTRLTVV.

Only a few counts were recorded for this clone. The rearrangement uses TRBV5-8 and TRBJ1-6; perhaps TRBD1 as D (5 bases). Germline V gives CDR1 SGHTS, CDR2 YDEGEE. V gave up 1 base and J gave up 7 bases, with 9 bases separating them. CDR3 length: 14 residues. CDR3 loop: CASSLRGGNSPLHF. DNA of the CDR3: TGTGCCAGCAGCTTGCGGGGCGGGAATTCACCCCTCCACTTT.

The genes are TRBV6-5 and TRBJ1-4, with TRBD1 matching over 9 bases. The CDR3 contains 14 residues. The ends lost 4 bases at V and 5 bases at J; junction bases unmatched: 2. The germline V gene has CDR1 MNHEY and CDR2 SVGAGI. The CDR3 loop reads CASSLQGANEKLFF. The CDR3 coding sequence is TGTGCCAGCAGTTTACAGGGGGCGAATGAAAAACTGTTTTTT.

The chain is built from TRBV30 and TRBJ2-2; the match to TRBD2 covers 8 bases. The CDR3 has 15 amino acids. The V and J ends lost 5 bases and 4 bases, in that order; junction bases with no gene match: 9. Looked up from germline, CDR1 is GTSNPN and CDR2 is SVGIG (reference sequence). The CDR3 reads CAWAPSGTSTGELFF. DNA for the CDR3: TGTGCCTGGGCGCCCTCCGGGACTAGCACCGGGGAGCTGTTTTTT.